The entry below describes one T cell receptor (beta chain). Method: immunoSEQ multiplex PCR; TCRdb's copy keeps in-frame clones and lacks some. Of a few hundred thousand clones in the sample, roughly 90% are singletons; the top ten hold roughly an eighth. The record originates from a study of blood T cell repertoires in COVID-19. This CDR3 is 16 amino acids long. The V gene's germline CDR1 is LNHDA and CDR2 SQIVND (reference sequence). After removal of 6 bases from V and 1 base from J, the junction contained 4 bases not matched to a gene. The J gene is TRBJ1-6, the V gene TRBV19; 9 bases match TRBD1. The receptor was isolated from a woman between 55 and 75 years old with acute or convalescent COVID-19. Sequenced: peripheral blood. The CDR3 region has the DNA TGTGCCAGTAGCCCGGACAGGGGTTCCTATAATTCACCCCTCCACTTT. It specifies CASSPDRGSYNSPLHF.